The next 2 T cell receptor beta chains were all read from a single sample in a study of blood T cells in healthy people across ages. Primers used in a second PCR of roughly 7 to 11 cycles were a sample-barcoded 5' primer and a J-beta primer mix. MiXCR, run by TCRdb on the 5' RACE reads, gives a single entry per CDR3 protein. The sample comprises approximately 800,000 distinct CDR3 sequences, around two thirds of which are singletons, and 25% to 30% rests with the top ten. Sequenced sample: blood. The receptors stem from a man aged 30 to 45 in good health.

This clonotype has more than one count but fewer than ten. The chain couples TRBV5-1 to TRBJ2-3, with 11 bases aligning to TRBD2. Losses at the gene ends were 3 bases for V and 0 bases for J; bases not matched to a gene: 3. Germline CDR1 reads SGHRS; CDR2 reads YFSETQ. The CDR3 length is 16 residues. CDR3 bases: TGCGCCAGCAGCTCGACTAGCGGGGTTAGCACAGATACGCAGTATTTT. Its protein is CASSSTSGVSTDTQYF.

This clonotype occurred a few times. This sequence joins TRBV7-8 and TRBJ2-7; 7 bases match TRBD1. V gave up 2 bases and J gave up 2 bases; unmatched junction bases: 6. Germline V gene sequence: CDR1 SGHVS, CDR2 FQNEAQ. CDR3 length: 15 amino acids. CDR3 sequence: CASSLFGQATYEQYF. In DNA, the CDR3 is TGTGCCAGCAGCTTATTTGGACAGGCCACCTACGAGCAGTACTTC.